Listed here are 10 T cell receptor beta chains from one sample, sequenced in a study of blood T cells in healthy people across ages. PCR was performed a second time for about 7 to 11 cycles using a sample-barcoded 5' primer and a J-beta primer mix. TCRdb called the 5' RACE reads again in MiXCR, with one record for every CDR3 protein. Of hundreds of thousands of distinct CDR3 sequences in the sample, approximately 44% are singletons; the top ten hold around 18%. The specimen sequenced was blood. The receptors derive from a man aged 60 to 69 in good health.

This rearrangement joins TRBV10-3 to TRBJ1-1; D not certain. Trimming removed 4 bases at V and 1 base at J, with 13 bases between. Germline V gives CDR1 ENHRY, CDR2 SYGVKD. The CDR3 length is 15 residues. The chain's CDR3 is CAISGREGKNTEAFF. The CDR3 bases are TGTGCCATCAGTGGCCGGGAGGGAAAGAACACTGAAGCTTTCTTT.

This chain connects TRBV6-1 to TRBJ2-5; a weak D match, TRBD2 (5 bases). This CDR3 spans 14 amino acids. CDR1 and CDR2 from the germline V gene are MNHNS and SASEGT. V lost 6 bases to trimming and J lost 2 bases, with 13 bases between them. The CDR3 DNA reads TGTGCCAGCAGCCCCTGGAGCGGACAAGAGACCCAGTACTTC. Its protein is CASSPWSGQETQYF.

V usage is TRBV28 and J usage is TRBJ2-7; the D gene could be TRBD1 or TRBD2 (5 bases each). The J call is uncertain, as TRBJ2-5 better fits the DNA end. Per germline, CDR1 MDHEN and CDR2 SYDVKM. The CDR3 sequence is 16 residues long. CDR3 sequence reads: CASSRRMGVWGETQYF. The CDR3 DNA sequence: TGTGCCAGCAGTCGCCGCATGGGGGTTTGGGGAGAGACCCAGTACTTC.

This chain connects TRBV15 to TRBJ2-7; D remains ambiguous. Germline lookup yields CDR1 LNHNV and CDR2 YYDKDF (reference sequence). The length of the CDR3 is 13 residues. V lost 5 bases and J 7 bases, leaving 15 bases between the germline ends. CDR3 loop: CATSPSTGREQYF. The CDR3 DNA reads TGTGCCACCAGCCCTTCGACCGGAAGGGAGCAGTACTTC.

The chain recombines TRBV14 with TRBJ1-1; D gene uncertain. CDR3 length: 16 amino acids. CDR1 and CDR2 from the germline V gene are SGHDN and FVKESK. V lost 8 bases and J 3 bases, leaving 22 bases between the germline ends. CDR3 sequence reads: CASGNLRVRPDTEAFF. Here the CDR3 DNA reads TGTGCCAGCGGCAACCTACGGGTCAGACCGGACACTGAAGCTTTCTTT.

The chain uses TRBV7-6 and TRBJ2-3; D ambiguous. Germline V CDR1 and CDR2: SGHVS, FNYEAQ. V dropped 4 bases and J dropped 2 bases, with 13 bases sitting between them. The CDR3 is 15 residues long. DNA of the CDR3: TGTGCCAGCAGCTCAACACCGGCGTACACAGATACGCAGTATTTT. It yields the protein CASSSTPAYTDTQYF. Supplemented by reference TRBV7-6 and TRBJ2-3, the full variable domain reads GAGVSQSPRYKVTKRGQDVALRCDPISGHVSLYWYRQALGQGPEFLTYFNYEAQQDKSGLPNDRFSAERPEGSISTLTIQRTEQRDSAMYRCASSSTPAYTDTQYFGPGTRLTVL.

V usage is TRBV27 and J usage is TRBJ2-5; D unresolved. The V and J ends lost 2 bases and 11 bases respectively, with 12 bases between them. CDR1 is MNHEY and CDR2 is SMNVEV in the germline V gene (reference sequence). The CDR3 has 12 residues. As DNA, the CDR3 is TGTGCCAGCAGTTTACGGTTCGGCAAGCAGTACTTC. This sequence encodes CASSLRFGKQYF.

This clonotype has a handful of counts. This chain links TRBV29-1 with TRBJ1-1; the D is unclear. The CDR3 has 10 residues. V was clipped by 1 base and J by 8 bases, with 5 bases between them. Germline loops: CDR1 SQVTM, CDR2 ANQGSEA. DNA of the CDR3: TGCAGCGTTGAAGGAGTCGAAGCTTTCTTT. Translation: CSVEGVEAFF.

This clonotype has a count of ten or more. The V and J genes are TRBV7-2 and TRBJ1-4; D unclear. Germline-derived CDR1 and CDR2 are SGHTA and FQGNSA. V was cut by 5 bases and J by 8 bases, with 12 bases left in between. The CDR3 is 13 residues long. The CDR3: CASSATPREKLFF. The CDR3 DNA reads as TGTGCCAGCAGCGCGACTCCAAGGGAAAAACTGTTTTTT.

This clonotype was counted a few times. It may be a read error: a sequence one base away is much more abundant. The chain has TRBV4-3 and TRBJ2-4, with TRBD2 identical over 10 bases. The CDR3 length is 14 residues. Germline V lookup: CDR1 LGHNA, CDR2 YSLEER. The CDR3 region has the DNA TGCGCCCGCAGCCAAGATCGCGGTAGCGGGGGGTTGTACTTC. Translated: CARSQDRGSGGLYF.